One and the same sample provided the 28 T cell receptor beta chains below, sequenced in a study of T cell responses to AZD1222 COVID-19 vaccine. Method: immunoSEQ multiplex PCR; TCRdb's copy keeps in-frame clones and lacks some. The table includes 160,000 or so clones, 85% to 95% detected once. The sequenced sample was peripheral blood, obtained 28 days after the second AZD1222 dose. The receptor source for this set is an adult who received the AZD1222 COVID-19 vaccine.

The chain employs TRBV5-1 and TRBJ2-5, with 8 positions matching TRBD2. V was pared by 0 bases and J by 5 bases, with 9 bases of the junction left unmatched. From germline, CDR1 is SGHRS and CDR2 YFSETQ. There are 16 residues in the CDR3. CDR3 nucleotides: TGCGCCAGCAGCTTGGCCTTCGGGGGGGCCCGGGAGACCCAGTACTTC. Protein sequence: CASSLAFGGARETQYF. The full variable domain, with the rest looked up from reference TRBV5-1 and TRBJ2-5, is KAGVTQTPRYLIKTRGQQVTLSCSPISGHRSVSWYQQTPGQGLQFLFEYFSETQRNKGNFPGRFSGRQFSNSRSEMNVSTLELGDSALYLCASSLAFGGARETQYFGPGTRLLVL.

This clone was observed a single time. The rearrangement joins TRBV27 to TRBJ2-2, with D unresolved. This CDR3 region has 13 residues. From germline, CDR1 is MNHEY and CDR2 SMNVEV (reference sequence). Trimming took off 2 bases at V and 4 bases at J, with 5 bases between the two ends. CDR3 loop: CASSLTATGELFF. For the CDR3, the DNA is TGTGCCAGCAGTTTAACAGCCACCGGGGAGCTGTTTTTT.

The V gene is TRBV18, the J gene TRBJ2-7, with TRBD1 matching over 12 bases. V shed 3 bases, J shed 3 bases, and the junction held 9 bases outside the gene matches. Germline V CDR1 and CDR2: KGHSH, LQKENI. The CDR3 loop spans 17 amino acids. CDR3 DNA sequence: TGTGCCAGCTCACCCCCGAATGGGACAGGGGGCATCTACGAGCAGTACTTC. This encodes CASSPPNGTGGIYEQYF.

This clone occurred a few times. The chain carries TRBV7-9 and TRBJ1-6; tentative D call: TRBD1 (6 bases). The V gene lost 1 base and the J gene lost 9 bases, with 7 bases spanning the gap. The CDR3 is made up of 13 amino acids. In germline, CDR1 is SEHNR, CDR2 FQNEAQ (reference sequence). The CDR3 coding sequence is TGTGCCAGCAGCTTAGAGGGGGGTTCACCCCTCCACTTT. It encodes CASSLEGGSPLHF.

V usage is TRBV6-5 and J usage is TRBJ1-2; D is perhaps TRBD1 (5 bases). Per germline, CDR1 MNHEY and CDR2 SVGAGI. The V end lost 7 bases, the J end lost 4 bases, and 19 bases lay between the germline ends. This CDR3 has 15 residues. The CDR3 region has the DNA TGTGCCAGCAAGGGTGGGGCCTCCTTAACCTATGGCTACACCTTC. Translated, it gives CASKGGASLTYGYTF.

This sequence joins TRBV9 and TRBJ2-2; D remains unclear. V lost 0 bases, J lost 1 base, and 7 bases lay in between. The germline V gene has CDR1 SGDLS and CDR2 YYNGEE. The CDR3 is 15 residues long. The CDR3 protein is CASSVAGRNTGELFF. CDR3 in DNA: TGTGCCAGCAGCGTAGCGGGCCGGAACACCGGGGAGCTGTTTTTT.

The V gene is TRBV30, the J gene TRBJ2-7; 7 nucleotides agree with TRBD1. The junction had 4 bases not matched to a gene; V was cut back by 2 bases and J by 0 bases. CDR1 is GTSNPN, CDR2 SVGIG, per germline (reference sequence). The CDR3 spans 14 residues. This CDR3 is CAWSPGTVSYEQYF. In DNA form, the CDR3 reads TGTGCCTGGAGTCCCGGGACAGTCTCCTACGAGCAGTACTTC. The full variable domain, with the rest looked up from reference TRBV30 and TRBJ2-7, is SQTIHQWPATLVQPVGSPLSLECTVEGTSNPNLYWYRQAAGRGLQLLFYSVGIGQISSEVPQNLSASRPQDRQFILSSKKLLLSDSGFYLCAWSPGTVSYEQYFGPGTRLTVT.

The chain joins TRBV25-1 to TRBJ2-7, with D possibly called TRBD1 or TRBD2 (5 bases each). Trimming stripped 5 bases from V and 9 bases from J, with 20 bases between. CDR3 length equals 14 residues. Germline CDR1 is MGHDK and CDR2 is SYGVNS. The chain's CDR3 is CASSSSGTVPRQYF. The CDR3 coding sequence is TGTGCCAGCAGTTCCTCCGGGACGGTCCCGAGGCAGTACTTC.

The CDR3 region is CASSWSGGGNIQYF. The CDR3 coding sequence is TGTGCCAGCAGCTGGAGCGGGGGGGGAAACATTCAGTACTTC. V is TRBV3-1 (or the pseudogene TRBV3-2) and J is TRBJ2-4; 10 positions agree with TRBD2. Germline trimming cut 5 bases from V and 6 bases from J; bases unmatched to any gene: 4. The germline CDR1 and CDR2 sequences are LGHDT and YNNKEL (reference sequence). The length of the CDR3 is 14 residues.

J is TRBJ2-5 and V is TRBV5-1, with 15 bases fitting TRBD2. The CDR3 has 21 residues. Germline loops: CDR1 SGHRS, CDR2 YFSETQ. Unmatched junction bases numbered 16, after V lost 4 bases and J lost 0 bases. The CDR3 region is CASSLRTSGRAPSRDQETQYF. The CDR3, as DNA: TGCGCCAGCAGCCTAAGGACTAGCGGGAGGGCCCCTTCTAGGGACCAAGAGACCCAGTACTTC.

V and J are TRBV15 and TRBJ1-6; a possible D gene is TRBD1 (6 bases). V lost 5 bases, J lost 10 bases, and 15 bases lay in between. Germline V gene data show CDR1 as LNHNV and CDR2 as YYDKDF (reference sequence). The length of the CDR3 is 14 residues. CDR3 in DNA: TGTGCCACCAGCGAACAGGGTCGCGTATCACCCCTCCACTTT. It codes for CATSEQGRVSPLHF.

This rearrangement joins TRBV19 to TRBJ1-1, with D uncertain. The CDR3 runs to 15 residues. Trimming left V 3 bases short and J 4 bases short, with 15 bases between. CDR1 LNHDA and CDR2 SQIVND come from the germline V gene (reference sequence). CDR3 amino acids: CASSMRRELGTEAFF. The CDR3 bases are TGTGCCAGTAGTATGCGGCGCGAGTTGGGCACTGAAGCTTTCTTT.

The chain carries TRBV12-5 and TRBJ2-7, with D tentatively TRBD2 (6 bases). Trimming cost V 5 bases and J 5 bases, with 10 bases left between them. The CDR3 totals 12 residues. The V gene's germline CDR1 is LGHNT and CDR2 FRNRAP. CDR3 bases: TGTGCTAGTGGTCCTAGCGTTAACGAGCAGTACTTC. Translated, it gives CASGPSVNEQYF. The complete variable domain, with remaining parts taken from reference TRBV12-5 and TRBJ2-7, reads DARVTQTPRHKVTEMGQEVTMRCQPILGHNTVFWYRQTMMQGLELLAYFRNRAPLDDSGMPKDRFSAEMPDATLATLKIQPSEPRDSAVYFCASGPSVNEQYFGPGTRLTVT.

J is TRBJ1-2 and V is TRBV7-9; 7 bases match TRBD1. Per germline, CDR1 SEHNR and CDR2 FQNEAQ (reference sequence). This CDR3 contains 15 residues. V lost 5 bases, J lost 5 bases, and 11 bases stayed unmatched. The CDR3 nucleotides are TGTGCCAGCAGCCGGCTGGGACAGACGCTATATGGCTACACCTTC. Its translation is CASSRLGQTLYGYTF. Using reference TRBV7-9 and TRBJ1-2 for the parts outside the CDR3, the full variable domain is DTGVSQNPRHKITKRGQNVTFRCDPISEHNRLYWYRQTLGQGPEFLTYFQNEAQLEKSRLLSDRFSAERPKGSFSTLEIQRTEQGDSAMYLCASSRLGQTLYGYTFGSGTRLTVV.

The chain combines TRBV5-6 with TRBJ2-7; D is unclear. Trimming left V 3 bases short and J 4 bases short, with 8 bases between. CDR3 length: 12 amino acids. CDR1 SGHDT and CDR2 YYEEEE come from the germline V gene. CDR3 in DNA: TGTGCCAGCAGCTCCGGAGTATACGAGCAGTACTTC. Translated: CASSSGVYEQYF.

The chain employs TRBV5-1 and TRBJ1-3, with D uncertain. The CDR3 contains 15 residues. Looked up from germline, CDR1 is SGHRS and CDR2 is YFSETQ. V lost 0 bases and J 3 bases, leaving 10 bases between the germline ends. The CDR3 nucleotides read TGCGCCAGCAGCTTGGGGCAGGCGGTTGGAAACACCATATATTTT. This codes for CASSLGQAVGNTIYF.

The CDR3 DNA is TGTGCCAGCAGACCGGAGATATTCAGGGGCACTGAAGCTTTCTTT. Its protein product is CASRPEIFRGTEAFF. The chain links TRBV6-5 to TRBJ1-1; TRBD1 might be the D (6 bases). The CDR3 contains 15 residues. The V gene's germline CDR1 is MNHEY and CDR2 SVGAGI. The germline V and J ends were trimmed by 6 bases and 4 bases, with 18 bases remaining between them.

This rearrangement joins TRBV19 to TRBJ2-3; TRBD2 agrees at 9 bases. CDR3 length equals 16 residues. V was clipped by 3 bases and J by 3 bases; unmatched bases: 7. CDR1 and CDR2 (germline): LNHDA, SQIVND (reference sequence). In nucleotides, the CDR3 is TGTGCCAGTAGTATTCAAGGCGGGAGGGTTACAGATACGCAGTATTTT. This sequence encodes CASSIQGGRVTDTQYF. The full variable domain, rest sourced from reference TRBV19 and TRBJ2-3, is DGGITQSPKYLFRKEGQNVTLSCEQNLNHDAMYWYRQDPGQGLRLIYYSQIVNDFQKGDIAEGYSVSREKKESFPLTVTSAQKNPTAFYLCASSIQGGRVTDTQYFGPGTRLTVL.

The chain joins TRBV6-5 to TRBJ2-5, with a weak D call TRBD2 (6 bases). Trimming shortened V by 6 bases and J by 5 bases, and 10 bases separated the two germline ends. This CDR3 is built from 12 residues. Germline V gene sequence: CDR1 MNHEY, CDR2 SVGAGI. CDR3 sequence (DNA): TGTGCCAGCAGGGGGGGAAGGGAGACCCAGTACTTC. It encodes CASRGGRETQYF.

The V gene is TRBV10-3, the J gene TRBJ2-1, with D tentatively TRBD1 (6 bases). Trimming cost V 6 bases and J 6 bases, with 18 bases left between them. Germline V gives CDR1 ENHRY, CDR2 SYGVKD. CDR3 size: 15 residues. This CDR3 is CAISEQGSISNEQFF. The CDR3, as DNA: TGTGCCATCAGCGAACAGGGTTCGATAAGCAATGAGCAGTTCTTC.

The chain couples TRBV7-2 to TRBJ2-5; 8 positions match TRBD2. After removal of 5 bases from V and 5 bases from J, the junction contained 4 bases not matched to a gene. The CDR3 runs to 13 residues. CDR1 and CDR2 (germline): SGHTA, FQGNSA. In nucleotides, the CDR3 is TGTGCCAGCAGCGGACTAGCACGCGAGACCCAGTACTTC. It translates to CASSGLARETQYF.

The chain couples TRBV19 to TRBJ1-1; D is unclear. V lost 1 base, J lost 9 bases, and 9 bases lay in between. The CDR3 is 12 residues long. Germline values: CDR1 LNHDA, CDR2 SQIVND (reference sequence). The CDR3 nucleotides read TGTGCCAGTAGTATAGGGAAGGGAAAAGCTTTCTTT. Protein product: CASSIGKGKAFF.

The rearrangement links TRBV6-2 or TRBV6-3 to TRBJ2-7, with a possible D match to TRBD2 (6 bases). V was clipped by 2 bases and J by 4 bases, with 9 bases between them. Germline-derived CDR1 and CDR2 are MNHEY and SVGEGT. The CDR3 totals 13 residues. In DNA, the CDR3 is TGTGCCAGCAGTTACCTGGCGGGATACGAGCAGTACTTC. It is translated as CASSYLAGYEQYF.

The CDR3 reads CASSHPRTGNTIYF. CDR3 DNA: TGTGCCAGCAGTCATCCTAGGACTGGAAACACCATATATTTT. The chain combines TRBV27 with TRBJ1-3; D is ambiguous. V was shortened by 5 bases and J by 2 bases, with 10 bases between the two germline ends. The CDR3 has 14 amino acids. The germline V gene has CDR1 MNHEY and CDR2 SMNVEV (reference sequence).

This sequence joins TRBV4-2 and TRBJ1-6, with D perhaps TRBD1 (5 bases). Germline V CDR1 and CDR2: LGHNA, YNFKEQ. The CDR3 loop spans 17 amino acids. V lost 3 bases, J lost 8 bases, and 20 bases lay in between. The CDR3, as DNA: TGTGCCAGCAGCCAGGATAAAGACAGCTATGGGCATTCACCCCTCCACTTT. Its protein is CASSQDKDSYGHSPLHF.

Concerning this clone itself: A read error may account for a junction end that differs from germline. The gene calls are TRBV30 and TRBJ2-5; either TRBD1 or TRBD2 may supply D (5 bases each). The V gene's germline CDR1 is GTSNPN and CDR2 SVGIG (reference sequence). The CDR3 covers 16 residues. The CDR3 reads CAGRQPPSFLQETQYF. CDR3 in DNA: TGTGCCGGGAGACAGCCACCCTCCTTTCTCCAAGAGACCCAGTACTTC.

The V gene is TRBV19, the J gene TRBJ2-1; D is undetermined. Germline V CDR1 and CDR2: LNHDA, SQIVND (reference sequence). V dropped 3 bases and J dropped 0 bases, with 9 bases sitting between them. The CDR3 has 15 amino acids. The CDR3, as DNA: TGTGCCAGTAGTATCATCCGAAGCTCCTACAATGAGCAGTTCTTC. This codes for CASSIIRSSYNEQFF.

This chain links TRBV6-5 with TRBJ2-2; D perhaps matches TRBD2 (6 bases). In germline, CDR1 is MNHEY, CDR2 SVGAGI. This CDR3 region has 15 residues. The ends were cut back, 6 bases at V and 12 bases at J, with 23 bases in the middle. Written as DNA, the CDR3 is TGTGCCAGCAGCGACGGAAGGCGTAGCGGAATTAAGCTGTTTTTT. Translation gives CASSDGRRSGIKLFF.